This is a list of T cell receptor beta chains from one sample in a study of T cells expressing NK-cell markers. With the 5' RACE reads reprocessed, TCRdb shows one record per CDR3 protein and no DNA. This table lists about 550,000 distinct CDR3 sequences. The sample consisted of blood T cells: a sorted CD56 or NKG2C T cell subset, CD4+ or CD8+ T cells, or bulk PBMC T cells (not recorded which). These receptors came from a man in his late teens or twenties in good health. Both conserved end residues are part of each CDR3.

TRBV20-1	TRBJ2-1	CSARDQGGVSNEQFF
TRBV27	TRBJ1-1	CASTPGQGSAEAFF
TRBV7-9	TRBJ2-7	CASSLEGQGSYEQYF
TRBV6-1	TRBJ1-5	CASSELLRGQPQHF
TRBV12-3/TRBV12-4	TRBJ2-6	CASSLEGMILSGANVLTF
TRBV10-3	TRBJ2-2	CAISESSRGLITGELFF
TRBV28	TRBJ1-6	CASSLVLRGAANSPLHF
TRBV5-1	TRBJ2-2	CASSHLTDTNTGELFF
TRBV5-1	TRBJ1-4	CASSYPAGGGSEKLFF
TRBV5-1	TRBJ2-1	CASSLAGGTSGSYNEQFF
TRBV20-1	TRBJ1-4	CSAPDRGSEKLFF
TRBV5-6	TRBJ2-7	CASSFRGAGAFYEQYF
TRBV5-1	TRBJ1-3	CASSPLGARDGGNTIYF
TRBV20-1	TRBJ1-4	CSARPGQGEKLFF
TRBV12-3/TRBV12-4	TRBJ1-1	CASSFSGGYTEAFF
TRBV7-9	TRBJ2-1	CASSLGREGGNEQFF
TRBV24-1	TRBJ2-1	CATSETSGLAGGNEQFF
TRBV27	TRBJ2-2	CASSPWGRSTGELFF
TRBV29-1	TRBJ2-1	CSVEDREGSEQFF
TRBV3-1	TRBJ2-1	CASSQEEYRSNEQFF
TRBV19	TRBJ2-1	CASHLRGSVNEQFF
TRBV20-1	TRBJ2-1	CSATGLAGPFYNEQFF
TRBV4-3	TRBJ2-1	CASSQGDRAMDEQFF
TRBV5-1	TRBJ1-2	CASSLVQGRVNGYTF
TRBV3-1	TRBJ2-2	CASNHLTPLNTGELFF
TRBV7-8	TRBJ2-2	CASSLKLRGLYTGELFF
TRBV29-1	TRBJ2-2	CTIRSGHTGELFF
TRBV2	TRBJ1-1	CASSEGGARGTEAFF